This TCR beta chain was retrieved from a study of T cell repertoires in cytomegalovirus infection. The overall study: It can be stated that public TCR beta signatures indicated CMV infection as well as a matching HLA type. General study results and limits: Pooled public TCR beta family frequency picked out CMV carriers with the relevant HLA. The study found HLA-C-restricted CMV-specific TCR beta clonotypes dominating the ex vivo response.

The V gene's germline CDR1 is KGHDR and CDR2 SFDVKD. V shed 3 bases, J shed 3 bases, and the junction held 6 bases outside the gene matches. This CDR3 is built from 16 residues. Worth noting for this clonotype: The antigen remains unidentified.

TCRdb reprocessed the reads via MiXCR and lists one record per CDR3 protein. The table lists 54,000 or so distinct CDR3 sequences, about 30% of them singletons. The rearrangement links TRBV24-1 to TRBJ2-5, with TRBD2 matching over 10 bases. Specimen: PBMCs, sequenced either directly or after in vitro stimulation (not recorded which). The receptor was derived from a human donor in good health (CMV status not recorded). Some clones in this sample may be carry-over from other donors' samples. CDR3 sequence reads: CATSDGLAGAKETQYF. The CDR3 bases are TGTGCCACCAGTGATGGGCTAGCGGGGGCCAAAGAGACCCAGTACTTC.